This T cell receptor (beta chain) came from a study of shared clonotypes between healthy human individuals. Study-level points and caveats: Clonotypes that were shared across a handful of donors made up around 4.6% of naive CD4 clonotypes.

The naive CD8 fraction comprised CD45RO-negative cells positively selected for CCR7 and excluded terminally differentiated effector memory CD45RA+ cells. The authors distributed each subset's genomic DNA evenly over several immunoSEQ plates. For sorted subsets, 200 ng DNA per replicate equaled 33,000 or so T cell genomes. Assay: immunoSEQ multiplex PCR; the TCRdb copy retains only in-frame clones and omits some. The sample yields hundreds of thousands of clones, about 97% seen once. With regard to this clone: Its matching antigen is unknown.

The source of this sequence is a man aged 25-45 years in good health. The sample taken for sequencing was naive CD8+ T cells sorted from blood.

DNA for the CDR3: TGTGCCAGCAGCTCAACAGTTAGGCAGGGGGCGCGGAGCACAGATACGCAGTATTTT. Protein product: CASSSTVRQGARSTDTQYF. The chain combines TRBV13 with TRBJ2-3, with 8 positions matching TRBD1. Trimming at V came to 4 bases and at J to 0 bases, leaving 15 bases not matched to a gene. Germline assignment: CDR1 PRHDT and CDR2 FYEKMQ (reference sequence). The CDR3 is 19 amino acids.